The 16 T cell receptor beta chains listed next were all sequenced from one sample in a study of human T cells and chemical hapten exposure. Time point defined: patch test 3, about 24 weeks after DPC sensitization. The treatment denotes: therapeutic diphenylcyclopropenone sensitization with weekly scalp DPC. One entry per CDR3 protein results from TCRdb running MiXCR on the RACE reads. The sample lists about 82,000 distinct CDR3 sequences; 10% to 15% were seen once. The material sequenced was whole blood, taken in connection with sensitization to the hapten diphenylcyclopropenone (DPC). The receptors originated from a woman aged 50 to 65 with alopecia areata. Some clones in this sample may be carry-over from other donors' samples.

V usage is TRBV6-1 and J usage is TRBJ2-2; no reliable D call. The V end was cut by 6 bases, the J end by 1 base, with 12 bases between. This CDR3 is built from 15 residues. CDR1 and CDR2 (germline): MNHNS, SASEGT. This CDR3 reads CASRWYSENTGELFF. As DNA, the CDR3 is TGTGCCAGCAGATGGTACAGCGAGAACACCGGGGAGCTGTTTTTT.

V gene TRBV19 combines with J gene TRBJ2-5, with D uncertain. Per germline, CDR1 LNHDA and CDR2 SQIVND (reference sequence). CDR3 length equals 13 residues. Trimming took 5 bases from V and 5 from J, leaving 12 bases between them. CDR3 nucleotide sequence: TGTGCCAGTAGTCTCCCCTGGGTGGAGACCCAGTACTTC. Amino acid sequence: CASSLPWVETQYF.

This clonotype came up a few times. DNA for the CDR3: TGTGCCAGCAGCTCCCAAGTCCTGGCCACCAAGGAGTTACACGAGCAGTACTTC. Translating it yields CASSSQVLATKELHEQYF. This rearrangement joins TRBV5-6 to TRBJ2-7, with no clear D. Germline CDR1 and CDR2: SGHDT and YYEEEE. The CDR3 has 18 residues. V lost 3 bases to trimming and J lost 5 bases, with 27 bases between them.

This clonotype was counted many times. The chain uses TRBV12-3 or TRBV12-4 and TRBJ1-2; D is undetermined. This CDR3 is 14 amino acids long. The V gene lost 3 bases and the J gene lost 1 base, with 9 bases spanning the gap. CDR3 in amino acids: CASSFNPVNYGYTF. The CDR3 DNA reads as TGTGCCAGCAGTTTCAACCCAGTTAACTATGGCTACACCTTC.

The table lists this clonotype with many counts. The chain carries TRBV7-2 and TRBJ2-4; 9 bases align to TRBD1. The germline gives CDR1 SGHTA, CDR2 FQGNSA. J was trimmed by 8 bases and V by 2 bases; bases with no gene match: 7. This CDR3 region has 15 residues. The CDR3 spells CASSLTGTGMYIQYF. CDR3 sequence (DNA): TGTGCCAGCAGCTTAACCGGGACAGGGATGTACATTCAGTACTTC.

This clonotype was recorded many times. The J gene is TRBJ1-4, the V gene TRBV5-1; D not resolved. CDR3 size: 14 residues. The V end lost 0 bases, the J end lost 7 bases, and 10 bases lay between the germline ends. Germline assignment: CDR1 SGHRS and CDR2 YFSETQ. Here the CDR3 DNA reads TGCGCCAGCAGCTTGGGCGGCCGCCCTGAAAAACTGTTTTTT. Amino acids: CASSLGGRPEKLFF.

In this sample, this clonotype turned up many times. The chain carries TRBV3-1 and TRBJ1-2; 8 nucleotides line up with TRBD1. The trim removed 0 bases at V and 5 bases at J, leaving 8 bases unmatched. CDR1 LGHDT and CDR2 YNNKEL come from the germline V gene (reference sequence). The CDR3 length is 16 residues. CDR3 protein: CASSQESRGHAYGYTF. DNA of the CDR3: TGTGCCAGCAGCCAAGAATCCAGGGGGCATGCTTATGGCTACACCTTC.

This clonotype was found a few times. The chain is built from TRBV7-8 and TRBJ1-1; 8 nucleotides match TRBD1. The J segment lost 5 bases and the V segment lost 7 bases, leaving 12 bases of the junction unmatched. CDR1 is SGHVS and CDR2 is FQNEAQ in the germline V gene. The CDR3 is 15 residues long. CDR3 residues: CASNLAQGARTEAFF. DNA of the CDR3: TGTGCCAGCAATCTCGCCCAGGGGGCGCGTACTGAAGCTTTCTTT.

This clonotype was counted at least ten times. The chain couples TRBV15 to TRBJ2-3; D is unresolved. The length of the CDR3 is 14 residues. V lost 0 bases to trimming and J lost 2 bases, with 6 bases between them. Germline assignment: CDR1 LNHNV and CDR2 YYDKDF (reference sequence). CDR3 sequence reads: CATSREQPTDTQYF. The CDR3, as DNA: TGTGCCACCAGCAGAGAACAACCCACAGATACGCAGTATTTT.

This sequence joins TRBV2 and TRBJ2-1, with 7 bases fitting TRBD2. Germline V CDR1 and CDR2: SNHLY, FYNNEI. Losses at the gene ends were 6 bases for V and 8 bases for J; bases not matched to a gene: 7. The CDR3 contains 13 residues. Written as DNA, the CDR3 is TGTGCCAGCAGAGGAGCGGGAACCCATGAGCAGTTCTTC. It is translated as CASRGAGTHEQFF.

This clonotype occurred many times. The chain combines TRBV28 with TRBJ1-5; TRBD1 is a possible D gene (5 bases). The germline V gene has CDR1 MDHEN and CDR2 SYDVKM. V lost 6 bases to trimming and J lost 5 bases, with 11 bases between them. CDR3 size: 13 residues. The CDR3 sequence is CASSPDSYQPQHF. The DNA of the CDR3 is TGTGCCAGCAGCCCAGACAGTTATCAGCCCCAGCATTTT. Combining the CDR3 with reference TRBV28 and TRBJ1-5 gives the whole variable domain DVKVTQSSRYLVKRTGEKVFLECVQDMDHENMFWYRQDPGLGLRLIYFSYDVKMKEKGDIPEGYSVSREKKERFSLILESASTNQTSMYLCASSPDSYQPQHFGDGTRLSIL.

This clonotype was seen repeatedly, ten times or more. This chain joins TRBV18 and TRBJ2-5; D not resolved. CDR1 KGHSH and CDR2 LQKENI come from the germline V gene. The CDR3 consists of 11 residues. The germline V and J ends were trimmed by 2 bases and 8 bases, with 6 bases remaining between them. Here the CDR3 reads CASSPSETQYF. The CDR3 region has the DNA TGTGCCAGCTCACCATCTGAAACCCAGTACTTC.

This clonotype was seen at least ten times. The V and J genes are TRBV14 and TRBJ2-3, with a weak D call TRBD2 (5 bases). Germline CDR1 and CDR2: SGHDN and FVKESK. This CDR3 is 14 amino acids long. Deletions cut 2 bases from V and 2 bases from J, with 8 bases between. The CDR3: CASSQLAITDTQYF. The DNA of the CDR3 is TGTGCCAGCAGCCAACTAGCAATCACAGATACGCAGTATTTT.

This clonotype was detected a few times. The V call is TRBV20-1, the J call TRBJ2-5, with D tentatively TRBD2 (7 bases). The V end lost 6 bases, the J end lost 0 bases, and 14 bases lay between the germline ends. The CDR3 contains 14 residues. Germline assignment: CDR1 DFQATT and CDR2 SNEGSKA (reference sequence). CDR3 sequence (DNA): TGCAGTGCCAGTGCGGGGGCGTACCAAGAGACCCAGTACTTC. Encoded protein: CSASAGAYQETQYF.

This clonotype has a count of ten or more. The J gene is TRBJ1-1, the V gene TRBV6-1; 9 positions match TRBD1. The junction had 6 bases not matched to a gene; V was cut back by 2 bases and J by 5 bases. In germline, CDR1 is MNHNS, CDR2 SASEGT. CDR3 length equals 15 residues. The CDR3 region is CASSELGTGTTEAFF. DNA for the CDR3: TGTGCCAGCAGTGAATTAGGGACAGGGACGACTGAAGCTTTCTTT.

This clonotype was detected only a few times. J is TRBJ1-6 and V is TRBV5-6; maybe TRBD1 (5 bases). The length of the CDR3 is 14 residues. Trimming took 0 bases from V and 8 from J, leaving 9 bases between them. Looked up from germline, CDR1 is SGHDT and CDR2 is YYEEEE. CDR3 bases: TGTGCCAGCAGCTTGGTACAGGCGGATTCACCCCTCCACTTT. Residues: CASSLVQADSPLHF. Full variable domain (missing parts from reference TRBV5-6 and TRBJ1-6): DAGVTQSPTHLIKTRGQQVTLRCSPKSGHDTVSWYQQALGQGPQFIFQYYEEEERQRGNFPDRFSGHQFPNYSSELNVNALLLGDSALYLCASSLVQADSPLHFGNGTRLTVT.